A selection of T cell receptor beta chains follows, all from one sample in a study of T cell responses to AZD1222 COVID-19 vaccine. Measured with immunoSEQ multiplex PCR; TCRdb has only the in-frame clones, and not every one. Altogether 80,000 or so clones are present, 70% to 90% being singletons, with the ten largest covering around 1.5%. The sequences come from peripheral blood, collected on day 0 of AZD1222 vaccination. The receptor source for this set is an adult in good health. Each CDR3 is given with its conserved first and last residue.

v_call cdr3_aa
TRBV7-9 CASGTDSAYEQYF
TRBV15 CATSRDVTGYYGYTF
TRBV7-9 CASSPNRGGTEAFF
TRBV7-8 CASSPRTGKEETQYF
TRBV29-1 CSVENPRDGGYTF
TRBV28 CASSRGQGASYNSPLHF
TRBV7-6 CASSPGRQGVTGELFF
TRBV5-8 CASSPGTDPRETQYF
TRBV11-2 CASSTGTGYEKLFF
TRBV29-1 CSGASGKGEQFF
TRBV27 CASRDYTYEQYF
TRBV27 CASSLPPGDEQFF
TRBV6-5 CASRTLQGAGTEAFF
TRBV7-3 CASSPPSGANVLTF
TRBV12-3/TRBV12-4 CASSQSDQPQHF
TRBV18 CASSTGGDPTYNEQFF
TRBV18 CASSPQGSETQYF
TRBV5-4 CASSRGDRSSYTF
TRBV30 CAWSVQENTEAFF
TRBV6-2/TRBV6-3 CASSPWGRDQETQYF
TRBV5-1 CASSPGTSSFEQFF
TRBV5-8 CASSLGVAGPDQPQHF
TRBV6-5 CASSYRGTGRDNEQFF
TRBV2 CASSGPNYGYTF